The 3 T cell receptor beta chains in this list originate from one sample, sequenced in a study of control samples from healthy donors and cancer patients. The protocol was immunoSEQ multiplex PCR, while the TCRdb copy is restricted to in-frame clones and leaves out a portion. Among more than 140,000 clones listed, 94% were seen once. Sequenced: blood. The receptor set was obtained from a man between 40 and 49 years old in good health.

This clone was detected once. V and J are TRBV11-2 and TRBJ2-2; TRBD1 is a possible D gene (5 bases). Germline loops: CDR1 SGHAT, CDR2 FQNNGV. Trimming pared 6 bases from V and 6 bases from J, leaving 11 bases between. This CDR3 spans 13 amino acids. The CDR3 sequence is CASRTWTPGELFF. The DNA of the CDR3 is TGTGCCAGCAGAACCTGGACACCCGGGGAGCTGTTTTTT.

The chain recombines TRBV19 with TRBJ1-2; D might be TRBD1 (5 bases). Germline values: CDR1 LNHDA, CDR2 SQIVND (reference sequence). The length of the CDR3 is 15 residues. V lost 1 base, J lost 3 bases, and 12 bases lay in between. The CDR3 loop is CASSIAGFRDYGYTF. As DNA, the CDR3 is TGTGCCAGTAGTATAGCAGGGTTCCGCGACTATGGCTACACCTTC. The full variable domain, in which reference TRBV19 and TRBJ1-2 provide the parts outside the CDR3, is DGGITQSPKYLFRKEGQNVTLSCEQNLNHDAMYWYRQDPGQGLRLIYYSQIVNDFQKGDIAEGYSVSREKKESFPLTVTSAQKNPTAFYLCASSIAGFRDYGYTFGSGTRLTVV.

This clone occurred once. This chain connects TRBV3-1 (or the pseudogene TRBV3-2) to TRBJ1-1; D is uncertain. The length of the CDR3 is 12 residues. V was clipped by 8 bases and J by 1 base, with 8 bases between them. CDR1 is LGHDT and CDR2 is YNNKEL in the germline V gene (reference sequence). CDR3 nucleotides: TGTGCCAGCGAGGCCCCGAACACTGAAGCTTTCTTT. It translates to CASEAPNTEAFF.